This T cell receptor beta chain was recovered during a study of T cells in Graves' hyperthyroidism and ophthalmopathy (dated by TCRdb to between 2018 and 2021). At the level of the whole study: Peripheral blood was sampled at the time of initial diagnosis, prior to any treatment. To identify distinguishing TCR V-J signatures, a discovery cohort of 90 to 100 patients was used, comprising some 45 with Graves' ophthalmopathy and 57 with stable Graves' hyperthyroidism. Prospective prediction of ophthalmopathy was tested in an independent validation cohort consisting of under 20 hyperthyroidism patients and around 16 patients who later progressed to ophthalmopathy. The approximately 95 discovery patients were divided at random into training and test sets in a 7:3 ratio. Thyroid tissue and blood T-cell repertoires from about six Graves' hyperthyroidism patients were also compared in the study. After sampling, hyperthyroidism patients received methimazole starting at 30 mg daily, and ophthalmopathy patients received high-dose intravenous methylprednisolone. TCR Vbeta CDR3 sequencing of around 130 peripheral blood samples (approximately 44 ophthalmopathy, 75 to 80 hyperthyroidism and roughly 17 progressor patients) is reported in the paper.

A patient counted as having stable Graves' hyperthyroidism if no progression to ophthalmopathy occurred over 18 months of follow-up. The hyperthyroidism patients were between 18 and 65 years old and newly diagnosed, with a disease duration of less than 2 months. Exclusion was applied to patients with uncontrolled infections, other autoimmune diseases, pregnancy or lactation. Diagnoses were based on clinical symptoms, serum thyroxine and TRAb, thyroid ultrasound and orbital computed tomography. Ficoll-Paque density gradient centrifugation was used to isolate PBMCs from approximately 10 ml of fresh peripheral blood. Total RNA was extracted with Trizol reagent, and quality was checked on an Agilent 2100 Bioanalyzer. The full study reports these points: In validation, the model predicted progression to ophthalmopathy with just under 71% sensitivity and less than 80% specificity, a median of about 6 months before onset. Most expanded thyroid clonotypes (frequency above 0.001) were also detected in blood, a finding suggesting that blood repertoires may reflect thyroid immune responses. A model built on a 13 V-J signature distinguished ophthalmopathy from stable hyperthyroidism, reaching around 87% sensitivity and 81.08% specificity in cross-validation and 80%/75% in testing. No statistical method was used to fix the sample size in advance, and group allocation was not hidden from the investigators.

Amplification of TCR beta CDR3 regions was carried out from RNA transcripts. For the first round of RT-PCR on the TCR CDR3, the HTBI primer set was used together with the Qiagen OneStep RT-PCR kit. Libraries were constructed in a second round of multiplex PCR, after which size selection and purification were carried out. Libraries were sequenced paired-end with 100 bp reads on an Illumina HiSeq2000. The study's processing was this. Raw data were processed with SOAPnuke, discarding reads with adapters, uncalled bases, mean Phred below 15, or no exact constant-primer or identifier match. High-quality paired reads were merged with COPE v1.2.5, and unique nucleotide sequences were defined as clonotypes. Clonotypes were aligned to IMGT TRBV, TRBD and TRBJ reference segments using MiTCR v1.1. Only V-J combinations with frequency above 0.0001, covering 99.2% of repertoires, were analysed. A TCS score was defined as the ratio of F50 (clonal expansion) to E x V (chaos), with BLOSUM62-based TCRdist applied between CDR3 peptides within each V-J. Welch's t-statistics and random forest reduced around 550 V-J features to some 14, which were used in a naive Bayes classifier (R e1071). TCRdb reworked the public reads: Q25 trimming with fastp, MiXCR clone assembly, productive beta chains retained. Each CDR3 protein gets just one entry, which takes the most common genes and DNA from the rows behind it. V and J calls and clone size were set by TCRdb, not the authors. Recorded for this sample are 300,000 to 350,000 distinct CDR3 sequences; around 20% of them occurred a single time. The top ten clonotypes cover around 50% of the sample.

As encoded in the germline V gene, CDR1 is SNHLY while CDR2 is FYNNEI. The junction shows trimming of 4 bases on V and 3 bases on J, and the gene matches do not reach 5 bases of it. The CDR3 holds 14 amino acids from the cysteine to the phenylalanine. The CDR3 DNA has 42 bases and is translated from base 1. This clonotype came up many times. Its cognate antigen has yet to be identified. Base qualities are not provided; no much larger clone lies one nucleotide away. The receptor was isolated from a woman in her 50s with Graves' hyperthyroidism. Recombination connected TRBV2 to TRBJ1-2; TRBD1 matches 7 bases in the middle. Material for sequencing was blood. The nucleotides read TGTGCCAGCAGTGGGGACAGCACCTACTATGGCTACACCTTC. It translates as CASSGDSTYYGYTF.